This TCR beta chain was identified during a study of T cell repertoires in cytomegalovirus infection. Using its own MiXCR run on the reads, TCRdb lists one record per CDR3 protein. The sample has a few hundred thousand distinct CDR3 sequences, approximately 22% seen once. The CDR3 totals 15 residues. Per germline, CDR1 SGHVT and CDR2 SQSDAQ. Trimming pared 4 bases from V and 2 bases from J, leaving 13 bases between. General study findings and limits: CMV-specific TCR beta clonotypes restricted by HLA-C dominated the ex vivo response.

This clonotype occurred many times. Its antigen remains unknown. The sequencing input was CD8+ T cells from PBMCs. This chain uses TRBV7-4 with TRBJ2-3; a weak D match, TRBD1 (5 bases). The clonotype was recovered from a human donor in good health (CMV status not recorded). Some clones in this sample may be carry-over from other donors' samples. The CDR3: CASSYLTDLTDTQYF. The CDR3 coding sequence is TGTGCCAGCAGCTACCTGACAGACCTCACAGATACGCAGTATTTT.